Each of the 11 T cell receptor beta chains below was sequenced from the same sample in a study of monozygotic twins with inflammatory bowel disease. No DNA is given; TCRdb re-called the 5' RACE reads and lists each CDR3 protein once. The sample has some 450,000 distinct CDR3 sequences. The source material was blood. These receptors were collected from a human donor with ulcerative colitis or Crohn's disease, or a healthy co-twin of an affected twin (not recorded which).

J is TRBJ1-1 and V is TRBV28. The CDR3 extends over 11 amino acids. Germline CDR1 is MDHEN and CDR2 is SYDVKM. The CDR3 reads CASSGLNEAFF. The whole variable domain, remainder taken from reference TRBV28 and TRBJ1-1, is DVKVTQSSRYLVKRTGEKVFLECVQDMDHENMFWYRQDPGLGLRLIYFSYDVKMKEKGDIPEGYSVSREKKERFSLILESASTNQTSMYLCASSGLNEAFFGQGTRLTVV.

J is TRBJ1-1 and V is TRBV20-1. The CDR3 has 15 residues. The germline V gene has CDR1 DFQATT and CDR2 SNEGSKA (reference sequence). CDR3 in amino acids: CSAREFKGLNTEAFF.

The gene calls are TRBV12-3 or TRBV12-4 and TRBJ1-6; TCRdb returns TRBD1, unconfirmable since there is no DNA. This CDR3 comprises 14 residues. CDR3 sequence: CASRTGTGTSPLHF.

This chain links TRBV19 with TRBJ2-1; absent DNA, TCRdb's TRBD2 call cannot be checked. The CDR3 is 15 amino acids. Germline CDR1 and CDR2: LNHDA and SQIVND (reference sequence). CDR3 loop: CASGEAGGIENEQFF.

V gene TRBV6-1 combines with J gene TRBJ1-1. This CDR3 region has 13 residues. The germline gives CDR1 MNHNS, CDR2 SASEGT. The CDR3 protein is CASSERENTEAFF.

The chain has TRBV3-1 and TRBJ1-6. Per germline, CDR1 LGHDT and CDR2 YNNKEL (reference sequence). The CDR3 has 13 amino acids. The CDR3 is CASSQAYNSPLHF.

The rearrangement uses TRBV12-3 or TRBV12-4 and TRBJ1-6; TCRdb proposes TRBD1, but this gene call is untestable without DNA. The CDR3 extends over 13 amino acids. The CDR3 here is CASRKGSGSPLHF.

V gene TRBV5-6 combines with J gene TRBJ2-7; lacking DNA, the TRBD1 call made by TCRdb goes unchecked. This CDR3 comprises 15 residues. The germline gives CDR1 SGHDT, CDR2 YYEEEE. This CDR3 reads CASSLGDGATYEQYF.

The rearrangement joins TRBV4-2 to TRBJ1-3. The CDR3 has 14 amino acids. Germline V gene lookup returns CDR1 LGHNA and CDR2 YNFKEQ. The CDR3: CASSQDSGRNTIYF.

The gene calls are TRBV4-2 and TRBJ2-5. CDR3 length equals 11 residues. Germline V gives CDR1 LGHNA, CDR2 YNFKEQ. The CDR3: CASRYEETQYF.

The V and J genes are TRBV12-3 or TRBV12-4 and TRBJ1-5. The CDR3 sequence is 17 residues long. The CDR3: CASKSSEGLRSNQPQHF.